This is a list of T cell receptor beta chains from one sample in a study of blood T cell repertoires in COVID-19. Data came from immunoSEQ multiplex PCR; TCRdb stores just in-frame clones and leaves some out. The repertoire consists of roughly 120,000 clones, with 85% occurring once and the leading ten covering around 5.5%. The source material was peripheral blood. These TCRs come from a woman in her sixties with COVID-19, enrolled during active disease. The CDR3 runs from the conserved cysteine through the conserved F or W. Fields, in order: CDR3 length, V gene, J gene, clone size, D gene, CDR3 DNA, CDR3 protein. A D gene is named only where the DNA matches it firmly. Clone size is not always given. Where it is, it says once, few, many or a class for expanded clones.

17	TRBV18	TRBJ2-3	.	TRBD1	TGTGCCAGCTCACCACCGGGACAGGGGGCTTACACAGATACGCAGTATTTT	CASSPPGQGAYTDTQYF
15	TRBV4-1	TRBJ2-5	.	TRBD1	TGCGCCAGCAGCCCCGGACAGGATTCGGGCGAGACCCAGTACTTC	CASSPGQDSGETQYF
15	TRBV27	TRBJ2-2	.	.	TGTGCCAGCAGTTTATCCAGGGAAGGCACCGGGGAGCTGTTTTTT	CASSLSREGTGELFF
12	TRBV30	TRBJ1-2	.	.	TGTGCCTGCAAAGGGGGTTCGGATGGCTACACCTTC	CACKGGSDGYTF
16	TRBV12-5	TRBJ1-1	few	TRBD1	TGTGCTAGTGGTTTGGCAGTACAGGGGGCAGGCACTGAAGCTTTCTTT	CASGLAVQGAGTEAFF
16	TRBV5-1	TRBJ2-1	once	.	TGCGCCAGCAGCATCCGACAGGGCGGGAACTACAATGAGCAGTTCTTC	CASSIRQGGNYNEQFF
12	TRBV6-6	TRBJ2-5	.	.	TGTGCCAGCAGTTACTCGGACTCGACCCAGTACTTC	CASSYSDSTQYF
14	TRBV9	TRBJ2-5	.	.	TGTGCCAGCAGCGTAGGCTCCGGGGGAGAGACCCAGTACTTC	CASSVGSGGETQYF
14	TRBV2	TRBJ1-6	.	TRBD1	TGTGCCAGCAGGGGGGGACAGGGTGGTTCACCCCTCCACTTT	CASRGGQGGSPLHF
13	TRBV7-2	TRBJ2-5	.	.	TGTGCCAGCAGCTCCGCGGCCAGACAGACCCAGTACTTC	CASSSAARQTQYF
12	TRBV18	TRBJ1-1	.	.	TGTGCCAGCTCACCGGGACTAGCTGAAGCTTTCTTT	CASSPGLAEAFF
12	TRBV11-2	TRBJ1-1	.	.	TGTGCCAGCAGCTTAGGATGGTCTAAGACTTTCTTT	CASSLGWSKTFF
17	TRBV4-1	TRBJ1-4	.	TRBD1	TGCGCCAGCAGCCAACGACCTTCGGGACAGAATAATGAAAAACTGTTTTTT	CASSQRPSGQNNEKLFF
14	TRBV11-2	TRBJ1-2	.	.	TGTGCCAGCAGCTTAGAACCCATTAGCTATGGCTACACCTTC	CASSLEPISYGYTF
18	TRBV9	TRBJ2-2	.	TRBD1	TGTGCCAGCAGCGCCGACCTAGGACAGGGGGCGCGCACCGGGGAGCTGTTTTTT	CASSADLGQGARTGELFF
19	TRBV27	TRBJ1-6	.	TRBD1	TGTGCCAGCAGTCTAATCCTCGGACAGGGCAGAGGCCAGGCTTCACCCCTCCACTTT	CASSLILGQGRGQASPLHF
16	TRBV7-9	TRBJ1-3	.	TRBD1	TGTGCCAGCAGCTCAGGGACAGGATACTCTGGAAACACCATATATTTT	CASSSGTGYSGNTIYF
15	TRBV25-1	TRBJ1-2	few	TRBD1	TGTGCCAGCAGTGAAACGGACAGGGCCGACCCCCCAGTCACCTTC	CASSETDRADPPVTF
13	TRBV10-3	TRBJ1-3	.	.	TGTGCCATCAGTGAGGGGCAGCTAAACACCATATATTTT	CAISEGQLNTIYF
17	TRBV5-1	TRBJ2-2	.	.	TGCGCCAGCAGCTTGGAGCCGGGATCTCGGAACACCGGGGAGCTGTTTTTT	CASSLEPGSRNTGELFF
14	TRBV27	TRBJ2-6	once	.	TGTGCCAGCAGTTTCCTTTCTGGGGCCAACGTCCTGACTTTC	CASSFLSGANVLTF
13	TRBV12-3/TRBV12-4	TRBJ1-2	.	.	TGTGCCAGCAGTCCTCGGGAGGGGGGTGGCTACACCTTC	CASSPREGGGYTF
14	TRBV5-1	TRBJ2-1	.	.	TGCGCCAGCAGCTCCACTCTAGGTAACAATGAGCAGTTCTTC	CASSSTLGNNEQFF
20	TRBV4-1	TRBJ2-3	.	TRBD2	TGCGCCAGCAGCTCGGTCCTAGCGGGGGGATATACTCTAGACACAGATACGCAGTATTTT	CASSSVLAGGYTLDTDTQYF
15	TRBV24-1	TRBJ1-2	.	TRBD1	TGTGCCACCAGTGACCACCCTAGGACAGGGGGTGGCTACACCTTC	CATSDHPRTGGGYTF
15	TRBV7-9	TRBJ2-7	.	.	TGTGCCAGCAGCTTAAGGGGCGGTGATACCTACGAGCAGTACTTC	CASSLRGGDTYEQYF
14	TRBV2	TRBJ2-1	.	TRBD2	TGTGCCATCCCCGGGACTAGCGGATACAATGAGCAGTTCTTC	CAIPGTSGYNEQFF
15	TRBV3-1/TRBV3-2	TRBJ2-3	.	TRBD2	TGTGCCAGCAGCCCACCCAAGCGGGGCCCCTCCCCGCAGTATTTT	CASSPPKRGPSPQYF
15	TRBV3-1/TRBV3-2	TRBJ1-4	.	.	TGTGCCAGCAGCCAAGACCTCTCGGGTAATGAAAAACTGTTTTTT	CASSQDLSGNEKLFF
11	TRBV7-3	TRBJ2-1	.	.	TGTGCCAGCAGCTTAAACGAGGAGCAGTTCTTC	CASSLNEEQFF